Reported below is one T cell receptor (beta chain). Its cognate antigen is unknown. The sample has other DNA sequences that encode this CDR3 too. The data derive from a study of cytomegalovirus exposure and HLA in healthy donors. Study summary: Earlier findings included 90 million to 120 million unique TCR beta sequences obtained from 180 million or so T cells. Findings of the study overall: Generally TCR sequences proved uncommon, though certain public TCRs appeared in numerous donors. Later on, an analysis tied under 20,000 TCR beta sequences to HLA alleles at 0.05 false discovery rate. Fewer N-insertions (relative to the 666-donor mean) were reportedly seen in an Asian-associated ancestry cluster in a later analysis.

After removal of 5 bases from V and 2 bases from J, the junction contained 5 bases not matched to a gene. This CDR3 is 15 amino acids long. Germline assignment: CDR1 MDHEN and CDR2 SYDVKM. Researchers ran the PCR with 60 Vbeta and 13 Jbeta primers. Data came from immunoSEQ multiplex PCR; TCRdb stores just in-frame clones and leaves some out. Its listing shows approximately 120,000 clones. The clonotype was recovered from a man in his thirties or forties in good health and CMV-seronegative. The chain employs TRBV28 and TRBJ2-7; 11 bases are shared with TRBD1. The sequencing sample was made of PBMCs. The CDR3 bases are TGTGCCAGCAGTCTCACGGGACAGGGGGCCTACGAGCAGTACTTC. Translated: CASSLTGQGAYEQYF.